This T cell receptor (beta chain) was identified during a study of blood T cell repertoires in COVID-19. Overall study context: From T cells, B-cell-depleted T cells, or PBMCs came the material, which was cDNA or gDNA.

The germline V and J ends were trimmed by 6 bases and 3 bases, with 9 bases remaining between them. The CDR3 extends over 12 amino acids. The germline CDR1 and CDR2 sequences are MNHEY and SVGAGI. In the source study's methods: Estimation of nucleated cell counts was performed using reference gene primer amplification. TCRdb's copy holds only in-frame clones and misses some; the assay was immunoSEQ multiplex PCR. The V and J calls and clone size are taken from that table; D and trimming were inferred from the DNA. The sample contains 90,000 to 130,000 clones, more than 75% of which appear only once. The rearrangement joins TRBV6-5 to TRBJ2-7, with a weak D call TRBD2 (5 bases). The sequence was collected from a woman between 50 and 59 years old with acute or convalescent COVID-19. Sequenced: peripheral blood. The CDR3 loop reads CASSPRDYEQYF. As DNA, the CDR3 is TGTGCCAGCAGCCCCCGGGACTACGAGCAGTACTTC.